This T cell receptor (beta chain) was recovered during a study of T cells in localized non-small cell lung cancer. Overall study results and limits: Without multi-region sequencing, intratumor heterogeneity could not be excluded. Overall survival was longer when the density of T cells in the blood was higher. Adjacent lung had a median around 60 of the 100 largest tumor clones. Peak T cell clonality was found in uninvolved adjacent lung, exceeding tumor.

The method was immunoSEQ multiplex PCR; TCRdb's version includes in-frame clones alone and lacks a portion of them. The sample has under 15,000 clones; roughly 28% are singletons. As regards this clone: The antigen is unknown.

Per germline, CDR1 MNHGY and CDR2 SAAAGT. The CDR3 totals 14 residues. Between the trimmed V and J ends, which lost 8 bases and 4 bases, there was a span of 18 bases. The chain recombines TRBV6-8 with TRBJ2-7; tentative D call: TRBD1 (6 bases). This sequence was found in a female donor older than 55 with stage I lung adenocarcinoma. Sequenced material: lung tumor tissue, taken before any cancer treatment. The CDR3 loop reads CASARLGAPYEQYF. In nucleotides, the CDR3 is TGTGCCAGCGCTAGGTTGGGGGCGCCTTACGAGCAGTACTTC.